These 21 T cell receptor beta chains were sequenced from one sample in a study of T-cell memory formation after mild COVID-19. TCRdb recomputed calls from the 5' RACE reads with MiXCR, one row per CDR3 protein. The sample shows 350,000 to 500,000 distinct CDR3 sequences, approximately 19% of them seen only once. Sample: PBMCs or a T cell subset sorted from them (not recorded which). The receptors here all came from a man aged 18 to 29 who had mild COVID-19 (a few samples of this study predate the infection). Cell type and time point are not known.

Only a few counts were recorded for this clonotype. The V and J genes are TRBV21-1 and TRBJ2-4; TRBD2 was called by the table and not checked on the DNA. TRBV21-1 is shown as a pseudogene. There are 19 residues in the CDR3. In nucleotides, the CDR3 is TGTGCCAGCAGCAAAGCGCTTTCGACTAGCGGGGTAGCCAAAAACATTCAGTACTTC. As protein: CASSKALSTSGVAKNIQYF.

The rearrangement uses TRBV7-9 and TRBJ2-3; D may correspond to TRBD1 or TRBD2 (6 bases each). CDR1 and CDR2 from the germline V gene are SEHNR and FQNEAQ (reference sequence). The CDR3 sequence is 17 residues long. Trimming pared 7 bases from V and 5 bases from J, leaving 25 bases between. In DNA form, the CDR3 reads TGTGCCAGCACGCTTAGACCCCGGGGGCATCTCGGAGATACGCAGTATTTT. It codes for CASTLRPRGHLGDTQYF.

The V and J genes are TRBV29-1 and TRBJ1-4; maybe TRBD1 (5 bases). The CDR3 is 13 residues long. Per germline, CDR1 SQVTM and CDR2 ANQGSEA. V lost 4 bases, J lost 6 bases, and 12 bases lay in between. The CDR3 nucleotides are TGCAGCGTTGGACGGGACGGCCATGAAAAACTGTTTTTT. Protein sequence: CSVGRDGHEKLFF.

This chain connects TRBV5-5 to TRBJ2-1, with D possibly being TRBD1 or TRBD2 (6 bases each). The CDR3 length is 15 residues. Germline lookup yields CDR1 SGHKS and CDR2 YYEKEE (reference sequence). The V end was cut by 4 bases, the J end by 6 bases, with 17 bases between. The CDR3 spells CASSQQDRGRNEQFF. The CDR3 DNA is TGTGCCAGCAGCCAGCAGGATCGGGGGCGCAATGAGCAGTTCTTC.

This clonotype was detected only a few times. The chain is built from TRBV4-3 and TRBJ1-2; 10 positions match TRBD1. The junction had 6 bases not matched to a gene; V was cut back by 0 bases and J by 2 bases. The CDR3 contains 17 residues. Per germline, CDR1 LGHNA and CDR2 YSLEER. CDR3 protein: CASSQDLSTGGNYGYTF. CDR3 bases: TGCGCCAGCAGCCAAGATCTTTCGACAGGGGGCAACTATGGCTACACCTTC.

This clonotype was detected a few times. The V call is TRBV6-2 or TRBV6-3, the J call TRBJ2-5; TRBD2 matches 9 bases. CDR1 and CDR2 (germline): MNHEY, SVGEGT. The CDR3 is made up of 16 amino acids. V lost 6 bases to trimming and J lost 1 base; unmatched junction nucleotides: 9. Here the CDR3 DNA reads TGTGCCAGCAGGGAGGCCAGCGGGGGGCTCCAAGAGACCCAGTACTTC. Its protein product is CASREASGGLQETQYF.

This clonotype was seen a handful of times. The chain recombines TRBV5-6 with TRBJ1-5; no clear D. Trimming took off 3 bases at V and 4 bases at J, with 11 bases between the two ends. From germline, CDR1 is SGHDT and CDR2 YYEEEE. The CDR3 is made up of 14 amino acids. CDR3 protein: CASSWGRSNQPQHF. In DNA form, the CDR3 reads TGTGCCAGCAGCTGGGGTCGCAGTAATCAGCCCCAGCATTTT.

V is TRBV10-1 and J is TRBJ2-7; a weak D match, TRBD1 (5 bases). CDR3 length: 12 residues. The germline V gene has CDR1 WNHNN and CDR2 SYGVQD (reference sequence). Trimming took off 3 bases at V and 3 bases at J, with 6 bases between the two ends. The CDR3: CASSEGVYEQYF. CDR3 DNA sequence: TGCGCCAGCAGTGAAGGGGTCTACGAGCAGTACTTC.

This clonotype was detected only a few times. The chain recombines TRBV20-1 with TRBJ2-3, with TRBD2 matching 9 bases. The CDR3 is 17 residues long. The germline gives CDR1 DFQATT, CDR2 SNEGSKA (reference sequence). V lost 0 bases, J lost 5 bases, and 12 bases stayed unmatched. The chain's CDR3 is CSARDQASGAWGDTQYF. The CDR3 DNA reads as TGCAGTGCTAGAGATCAGGCTAGCGGGGCCTGGGGAGATACGCAGTATTTT.

This clonotype was counted many times. This chain uses TRBV14 with TRBJ2-3; 13 positions match TRBD2. V lost 2 bases and J lost 4; bases outside the gene matches: 0. This CDR3 region has 15 residues. Germline V gives CDR1 SGHDN, CDR2 FVKESK. CDR3 residues: CASSQTSGGADTQYF. DNA for the CDR3: TGTGCCAGCAGCCAAACTAGCGGGGGGGCAGATACGCAGTATTTT.

The CDR3 DNA reads TGTGCCAGCAGTGGGATGCTATCTAGCACAGATACGCAGTATTTT. This encodes CASSGMLSSTDTQYF. The chain is built from TRBV2 and TRBJ2-3; D gene unclear. In germline, CDR1 is SNHLY, CDR2 FYNNEI. This CDR3 has 15 amino acids. V was shortened by 4 bases and J by 0 bases, with 11 bases between the two germline ends. The whole variable domain, filled in from reference TRBV2 and TRBJ2-3, reads EPEVTQTPSHQVTQMGQEVILRCVPISNHLYFYWYRQILGQKVEFLVSFYNNEISEKSEIFDDQFSVERPDGSNFTLKIRSTKLEDSAMYFCASSGMLSSTDTQYFGPGTRLTVL.

This clonotype was recorded a few times. Written as DNA, the CDR3 is TGCGCCAGCAGCCCGGGGCAGGGATGGCCAGGAAACACCATATATTTT. Its protein is CASSPGQGWPGNTIYF. The chain has TRBV5-1 and TRBJ1-3; D perhaps matches TRBD1 (5 bases). V was pared by 4 bases and J by 4 bases, with 18 bases between. The CDR3 is 16 amino acids. Germline values: CDR1 SGHRS, CDR2 YFSETQ.

This clonotype was detected a few times. The chain links TRBV20-1 to TRBJ2-5, with a possible D match to TRBD1 (5 bases). The CDR3 length is 11 residues. Per the germline V gene, CDR1 is DFQATT and CDR2 is SNEGSKA (reference sequence). The V and J ends lost 5 bases and 3 bases respectively, with 7 bases between them. For the CDR3, the DNA is TGCAGTGCTCGCAGGGAAGAGACCCAGTACTTC. It is translated as CSARREETQYF.

A few counts support this clonotype. The chain combines TRBV15 with TRBJ2-3; TRBD2 matches 14 bases. V lost 1 base, J lost 0 bases, and 6 bases stayed unmatched. Germline-derived CDR1 and CDR2 are LNHNV and YYDKDF (reference sequence). The CDR3 runs 19 residues. The CDR3 coding sequence is TGTGCCACCAGCAGAGCAGGACTAGCGGGGGGTGATAGCACAGATACGCAGTATTTT. It translates to CATSRAGLAGGDSTDTQYF.

In DNA form, the CDR3 reads TGCGCCAGCAGCCAAGAGCAATTTCAGAACACCGGGGAGCTGTTTTTT. Translated: CASSQEQFQNTGELFF. The chain carries TRBV4-1 and TRBJ2-2; D is ambiguous. The CDR3 sequence is 16 residues long. Germline V lookup: CDR1 MGHRA, CDR2 YSYEKL. Trimming removed 0 bases from V and 1 base from J, with 9 bases in between.

The V call is TRBV5-1, the J call TRBJ2-5; D unclear. Germline V CDR1 and CDR2: SGHRS, YFSETQ. The CDR3 has 13 residues. V lost 1 base to trimming and J lost 5 bases, with 9 bases between them. CDR3 DNA: TGCGCCAGCAGCTTGTTTGGAGAGGAGACCCAGTACTTC. This gives the protein CASSLFGEETQYF.

The chain recombines TRBV5-1 with TRBJ2-2, with D uncertain. Trimming cost V 5 bases and J 4 bases, with 12 bases left between them. Germline V gene data show CDR1 as SGHRS and CDR2 as YFSETQ. CDR3 length: 14 amino acids. The CDR3 sequence is CASSITAPTGELFF. As DNA, the CDR3 is TGCGCCAGCAGTATAACAGCACCCACCGGGGAGCTGTTTTTT.

This clonotype was seen repeatedly, ten times or more. The rearrangement links TRBV12-3 or TRBV12-4 to TRBJ2-5; no reliable D call. Trimming cost V 1 base and J 5 bases, with 2 bases left between them. There are 11 residues in the CDR3. In DNA form, the CDR3 reads TGTGCCAGCAGTTTAGATGAGACCCAGTACTTC. It translates to CASSLDETQYF.

This clonotype was counted between two and nine times. V and J are TRBV24-1 and TRBJ2-1; D tentatively fits TRBD1 or TRBD2 (5 bases each). Germline CDR1 KGHDR, CDR2 SFDVKD. The CDR3 sequence is 16 residues long. With 3 bases removed from V and 3 bases from J, the gap between germline ends came to 14 bases. CDR3 nucleotides: TGTGCCACCAGTGATCGGGGCATGGACCGCTACAATGAGCAGTTCTTC. Translated: CATSDRGMDRYNEQFF.

This clonotype has a count of ten or more. The rearrangement links TRBV28 to TRBJ2-7, with D possibly being TRBD1 (5 bases). Germline values: CDR1 MDHEN, CDR2 SYDVKM. V was clipped by 10 bases and J by 3 bases, with 13 bases between them. The CDR3 covers 12 residues. The CDR3 here is CATGRQGYEQYV. CDR3 coding DNA: TGTGCCACGGGCCGGCAGGGCTACGAGCAGTACGTC.

To note about this clonotype: Possible read error: a much larger clone is one base away. The chain carries TRBV11-2 and TRBJ1-4, with D possibly being TRBD1 (5 bases). The CDR3 sequence is 19 residues long. Germline V lookup: CDR1 SGHAT, CDR2 FQNNGV. Trimming took 5 bases from V and 8 from J, leaving 30 bases between them. The DNA of the CDR3 is TGTGCCAGCAGCCGATCCAACCCGGGCTGGGAGTGGGGGATGGAAAAACTGTTTTTT. Protein: CASSRSNPGWEWGMEKLFF.